This is a list of T cell receptor beta chains from one sample in a study of cytomegalovirus exposure and HLA in healthy donors. The table came from immunoSEQ multiplex PCR; TCRdb's copy has only in-frame clones and leaves some out. The data hold about 110,000 clones, with more than 75% observed a single time. Material: PBMCs. The origin of the receptors is a man aged 25-45 years in good health and CMV-seropositive. The CDR3 runs from the conserved cysteine through the conserved F or W. The order of the fields is clone size, J gene, V gene, D gene, CDR3 protein, CDR3 DNA. D genes are given only for firm matches. For some rows the clone size is stated as once, few or many, or as a class when expanded; others skip it.

clone size: -; J gene: TRBJ2-7; V gene: TRBV5-4; D gene: TRBD1; CDR3 protein: CASSKGDRVHEQYF; CDR3 DNA: TGTGCCAGCAGCAAGGGGGACAGGGTCCACGAGCAGTACTTC
clone size: -; J gene: TRBJ1-1; V gene: TRBV11-3; D gene: -; CDR3 protein: CASSPAGGGPEAFF; CDR3 DNA: TGTGCCAGCAGCCCCGCCGGTGGAGGCCCTGAAGCTTTCTTT
clone size: -; J gene: TRBJ1-5; V gene: TRBV15; D gene: -; CDR3 protein: CATSRDLRQNNQPQHF; CDR3 DNA: TGTGCCACCAGCAGAGATTTGCGACAGAACAATCAGCCCCAGCATTTT
clone size: -; J gene: TRBJ1-1; V gene: TRBV10-1; D gene: -; CDR3 protein: CASSESGTEAFF; CDR3 DNA: TGCGCCAGCAGTGAGTCCGGCACTGAAGCTTTCTTT
clone size: -; J gene: TRBJ2-7; V gene: TRBV7-3; D gene: -; CDR3 protein: CASSPGGAQGNEQYF; CDR3 DNA: TGTGCCAGCAGCCCCGGTGGGGCCCAGGGGAACGAGCAGTACTTC
clone size: -; J gene: TRBJ1-6; V gene: TRBV4-1; D gene: -; CDR3 protein: CASSRGRGGSYNSPLHF; CDR3 DNA: TGCGCCAGCAGCCGCGGGAGGGGGGGGTCCTATAATTCACCCCTCCACTTT
clone size: -; J gene: TRBJ1-1; V gene: TRBV9; D gene: TRBD1; CDR3 protein: CASSALGQGEIEAFF; CDR3 DNA: TGTGCCAGCAGCGCCCTCGGACAGGGCGAAATTGAAGCTTTCTTT
clone size: -; J gene: TRBJ2-5; V gene: TRBV7-6; D gene: -; CDR3 protein: CASSLGTGQETQYF; CDR3 DNA: TGTGCCAGCAGCCTCGGGACTGGACAAGAGACCCAGTACTTC
clone size: -; J gene: TRBJ2-5; V gene: TRBV29-1; D gene: TRBD1; CDR3 protein: CSVLQGIWETQYF; CDR3 DNA: TGCAGCGTGTTACAGGGGATTTGGGAGACCCAGTACTTC
clone size: -; J gene: TRBJ2-3; V gene: TRBV5-1; D gene: TRBD2; CDR3 protein: CASSLGAGGSTDTQYF; CDR3 DNA: TGCGCCAGCAGCTTGGGGGCGGGGGGGAGCACAGATACGCAGTATTTT
clone size: -; J gene: TRBJ1-4; V gene: TRBV6-5; D gene: TRBD1; CDR3 protein: CASSNPGQGIGKLFF; CDR3 DNA: TGTGCCAGCAGTAACCCGGGACAGGGGATAGGAAAACTGTTTTTT
clone size: -; J gene: TRBJ1-2; V gene: TRBV4-1; D gene: -; CDR3 protein: CASSQDLSRVNYGYTF; CDR3 DNA: TGCGCCAGCAGCCAAGATCTATCGAGGGTGAACTATGGCTACACCTTC
clone size: -; J gene: TRBJ1-6; V gene: TRBV19; D gene: TRBD1; CDR3 protein: CASETGHNSPLHF; CDR3 DNA: TGTGCCAGTGAGACAGGGCATAATTCACCCCTCCACTTT
clone size: -; J gene: TRBJ2-3; V gene: TRBV28; D gene: TRBD2; CDR3 protein: CASSSLASGDTQYF; CDR3 DNA: TGTGCCAGCAGTAGTCTCGCTAGCGGGGATACGCAGTATTTT
clone size: -; J gene: TRBJ1-6; V gene: TRBV7-6; D gene: -; CDR3 protein: CASSLGGRAGSSPLHF; CDR3 DNA: TGTGCCAGCAGCTTAGGAGGCCGGGCCGGGAGTTCACCCCTCCACTTT
clone size: -; J gene: TRBJ2-5; V gene: TRBV6-5; D gene: TRBD1; CDR3 protein: CASSYWDRGRETQYF; CDR3 DNA: TGTGCCAGCAGTTACTGGGACAGGGGACGCGAGACCCAGTACTTC
clone size: -; J gene: TRBJ2-5; V gene: TRBV15; D gene: -; CDR3 protein: CATSRVGGETQYF; CDR3 DNA: TGTGCCACCAGCAGAGTTGGAGGCGAGACCCAGTACTTC
clone size: once; J gene: TRBJ2-5; V gene: TRBV19; D gene: -; CDR3 protein: CASSIGGGLETQYF; CDR3 DNA: TGTGCCAGTAGTATTGGTGGGGGCCTAGAGACCCAGTACTTC
clone size: once; J gene: TRBJ2-3; V gene: TRBV7-9; D gene: -; CDR3 protein: CASSPHDTQYF; CDR3 DNA: TGTGCCAGCAGCCCCCATGATACGCAGTATTTT
clone size: -; J gene: TRBJ1-1; V gene: TRBV6-1; D gene: -; CDR3 protein: CASSALTVNTEAFF; CDR3 DNA: TGTGCCAGCAGCGCCTTAACAGTAAACACTGAAGCTTTCTTT
clone size: -; J gene: TRBJ2-4; V gene: TRBV6-6; D gene: -; CDR3 protein: CASSGTSLGNSQYF; CDR3 DNA: TGTGCCAGCAGCGGAACTAGCCTCGGAAACAGTCAGTACTTC
clone size: once; J gene: TRBJ1-4; V gene: TRBV23-1; D gene: TRBD1; CDR3 protein: CASSPSGQGSF; CDR3 DNA: TGCGCCAGCAGTCCTTCCGGACAGGGTTCTTTT
clone size: once; J gene: TRBJ1-2; V gene: TRBV7-8; D gene: -; CDR3 protein: CASSYQGRIGYTF; CDR3 DNA: TGTGCCAGCAGCTACCAGGGTCGGATTGGCTACACCTTC
clone size: -; J gene: TRBJ2-5; V gene: TRBV18; D gene: TRBD2; CDR3 protein: CASSPEAGGRVVQYF; CDR3 DNA: TGTGCCAGCTCCCCCGAAGCGGGGGGCCGTGTCGTTCAGTACTTC
clone size: -; J gene: TRBJ2-3; V gene: TRBV5-1; D gene: TRBD2; CDR3 protein: CASSGGLATDTQYF; CDR3 DNA: TGCGCCAGCAGCGGGGGACTAGCCACAGATACGCAGTATTTT
clone size: -; J gene: TRBJ1-5; V gene: TRBV2; D gene: TRBD1; CDR3 protein: CASSVMTGLSNQPQHF; CDR3 DNA: TGTGCCAGCAGTGTGATGACAGGGCTGAGCAATCAGCCCCAGCATTTT
clone size: -; J gene: TRBJ2-3; V gene: TRBV28; D gene: TRBD1; CDR3 protein: CVSITGQGTDTQYF; CDR3 DNA: TGTGTCAGCATTACGGGACAGGGCACAGATACGCAGTATTTT
clone size: -; J gene: TRBJ1-1; V gene: TRBV30; D gene: TRBD1; CDR3 protein: CAWHRGGSTEAFF; CDR3 DNA: TGTGCCTGGCACAGGGGTGGTAGCACTGAAGCTTTCTTT
clone size: -; J gene: TRBJ2-7; V gene: TRBV27; D gene: -; CDR3 protein: CASSLSPSREQYF; CDR3 DNA: TGTGCCAGCAGTTTATCCCCCTCCCGCGAGCAGTACTTC
clone size: -; J gene: TRBJ1-4; V gene: TRBV6-1; D gene: -; CDR3 protein: CASSDAFGVRATNEKLFF; CDR3 DNA: TGTGCCAGCAGTGACGCATTCGGGGTCCGTGCAACTAATGAAAAACTGTTTTTT
clone size: -; J gene: TRBJ2-3; V gene: TRBV6-1; D gene: TRBD1; CDR3 protein: CASSLDRANRYF; CDR3 DNA: TGTGCCAGCAGCCTAGACAGGGCGAATCGGTATTTT
clone size: -; J gene: TRBJ1-6; V gene: TRBV19; D gene: -; CDR3 protein: CASSIGQGSNSPLHF; CDR3 DNA: TGTGCCAGTAGTATAGGGCAGGGATCTAATTCACCCCTCCACTTT
clone size: once; J gene: TRBJ2-3; V gene: TRBV5-1; D gene: TRBD2; CDR3 protein: CASSSRLADTQYF; CDR3 DNA: TGCGCCAGCAGTTCAAGACTAGCTGATACGCAGTATTTT
clone size: -; J gene: TRBJ2-1; V gene: TRBV6-6; D gene: TRBD1; CDR3 protein: CASSYGTGGDEQFF; CDR3 DNA: TGTGCCAGCAGTTACGGGACAGGGGGCGATGAGCAGTTCTTC
clone size: -; J gene: TRBJ2-4; V gene: TRBV15; D gene: -; CDR3 protein: CATSRGATGNRIQYF; CDR3 DNA: TGTGCCACCAGCAGAGGGGCAACAGGGAATAGGATTCAGTACTTC
clone size: -; J gene: TRBJ2-7; V gene: TRBV18; D gene: TRBD1; CDR3 protein: CASSLRDRVVYEQYF; CDR3 DNA: TGTGCCAGCTCCCTCCGGGACAGGGTAGTCTACGAGCAGTACTTC
clone size: -; J gene: TRBJ1-6; V gene: TRBV14; D gene: -; CDR3 protein: CASSHITGSYNSPLHF; CDR3 DNA: TGTGCCAGCAGCCATATCACAGGGTCCTATAATTCACCCCTCCACTTT
clone size: -; J gene: TRBJ2-7; V gene: TRBV11-2; D gene: -; CDR3 protein: CASSFSSEQYF; CDR3 DNA: TGTGCCAGCAGCTTTTCGAGCGAGCAGTACTTC
clone size: -; J gene: TRBJ2-7; V gene: TRBV7-9; D gene: TRBD2; CDR3 protein: CASSGTSGFEQYF; CDR3 DNA: TGTGCCAGCAGCGGGACTAGCGGGTTCGAGCAGTACTTC
clone size: -; J gene: TRBJ2-2; V gene: TRBV30; D gene: -; CDR3 protein: CAWNPMGRGISGELFF; CDR3 DNA: TGTGCCTGGAACCCTATGGGACGGGGGATCTCCGGGGAGCTGTTTTTT
clone size: -; J gene: TRBJ2-2; V gene: TRBV29-1; D gene: -; CDR3 protein: CSAMTPFTGELFF; CDR3 DNA: TGCAGCGCTATGACTCCCTTCACCGGGGAGCTGTTTTTT
clone size: -; J gene: TRBJ2-3; V gene: TRBV5-1; D gene: TRBD2; CDR3 protein: CASSYRGVEDTQYF; CDR3 DNA: TGCGCCAGCAGCTACCGGGGGGTGGAAGATACGCAGTATTTT
clone size: -; J gene: TRBJ1-1; V gene: TRBV29-1; D gene: -; CDR3 protein: CSVEVTANTEAFF; CDR3 DNA: TGCAGCGTTGAAGTCACAGCAAACACTGAAGCTTTCTTT
clone size: -; J gene: TRBJ2-7; V gene: TRBV7-6; D gene: TRBD1; CDR3 protein: CASSLGSAGGIYEQYF; CDR3 DNA: TGTGCCAGCAGCTTAGGTTCGGCAGGGGGCATCTACGAGCAGTACTTC
clone size: -; J gene: TRBJ1-2; V gene: TRBV29-1; D gene: TRBD1; CDR3 protein: CSARDRTNYGYTF; CDR3 DNA: TGCAGCGCTCGGGACAGAACTAACTATGGCTACACCTTC
clone size: -; J gene: TRBJ1-1; V gene: TRBV29-1; D gene: -; CDR3 protein: CSVEAPGTRWTEAFF; CDR3 DNA: TGCAGCGTTGAAGCCCCCGGGACAAGGTGGACTGAAGCTTTCTTT
clone size: once; J gene: TRBJ2-1; V gene: TRBV7-2; D gene: TRBD2; CDR3 protein: CASSMLAGGRINEQFF; CDR3 DNA: TGTGCCAGCAGCATGCTAGCGGGGGGCCGGATTAATGAGCAGTTCTTC
clone size: -; J gene: TRBJ1-2; V gene: TRBV5-6; D gene: -; CDR3 protein: CASSLDPSHAYGYTF; CDR3 DNA: TGTGCCAGCAGCTTGGATCCCAGTCATGCCTATGGCTACACCTTC